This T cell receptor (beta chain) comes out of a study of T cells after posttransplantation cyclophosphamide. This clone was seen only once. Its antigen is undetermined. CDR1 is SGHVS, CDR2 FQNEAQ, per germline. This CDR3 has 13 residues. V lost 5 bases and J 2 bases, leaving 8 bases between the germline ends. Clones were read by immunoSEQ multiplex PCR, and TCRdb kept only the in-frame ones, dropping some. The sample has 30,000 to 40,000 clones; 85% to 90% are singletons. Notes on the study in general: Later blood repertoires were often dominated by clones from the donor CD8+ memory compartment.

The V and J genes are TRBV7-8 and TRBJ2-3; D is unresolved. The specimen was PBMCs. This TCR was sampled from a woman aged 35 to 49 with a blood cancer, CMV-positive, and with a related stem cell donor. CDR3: CASSRLITDTQYF. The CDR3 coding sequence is TGTGCCAGCAGCCGACTTATCACAGATACGCAGTATTTT.